The 29 T cell receptor beta chains below all came from one sample that was sequenced in a study of blood T cell repertoires in COVID-19. Using immunoSEQ multiplex PCR, the repertoire was profiled, and TCRdb retains in-frame clones only, with some absent. The sample lists about 230,000 clones; 65% to 85% were seen once. Material for sequencing was peripheral blood. All receptors come from a woman at least 80 years old with acute or convalescent COVID-19.

The chain carries TRBV6-2 or TRBV6-3 and TRBJ2-5; D may be TRBD2 (6 bases). The germline gives CDR1 MNHEY, CDR2 SVGEGT. V dropped 6 bases and J dropped 4 bases, with 12 bases sitting between them. This CDR3 region has 13 residues. DNA for the CDR3: TGTGCCAGCAGCTTACTAGCAGCAGAGACCCAGTACTTC. Translating gives CASSLLAAETQYF.

This rearrangement joins TRBV6-6 to TRBJ2-1; the D gene is possibly TRBD2 (5 bases). CDR3 length: 15 amino acids. Trimming shortened V by 5 bases and J by 0 bases, and 11 bases separated the two germline ends. CDR1 is MNHNY, CDR2 SVGAGI, per germline (reference sequence). CDR3 DNA: TGTGCCAGCAGTCCTACGGGAAGCTCCTACAATGAGCAGTTCTTC. This gives the protein CASSPTGSSYNEQFF.

This clone was observed a few times. The chain is built from TRBV10-3 and TRBJ2-5, with TRBD1 matching 7 bases. The CDR3 runs to 14 residues. V lost 0 bases to trimming and J lost 3 bases; unmatched junction nucleotides: 1. From germline, CDR1 is ENHRY and CDR2 SYGVKD. The chain's CDR3 is CAISESGQKETQYF. The DNA for the CDR3 is TGTGCCATCAGTGAGTCGGGACAGAAAGAGACCCAGTACTTC.

As regards this clone: The same CDR3 also results from other DNA sequences found in this sample. The chain couples TRBV5-6 to TRBJ2-7, with 8 bases lining up with TRBD1. The junction had 3 bases not matched to a gene; V was cut back by 4 bases and J by 0 bases. Per germline, CDR1 SGHDT and CDR2 YYEEEE. The length of the CDR3 is 14 residues. The CDR3 is CASSLGQGSYEQYF. CDR3 nucleotides: TGTGCCAGCAGCCTAGGACAGGGCTCCTACGAGCAGTACTTC.

V and J are TRBV9 and TRBJ2-3, with TRBD2 matching 10 bases. The CDR3 spans 16 residues. The V gene end was trimmed by 3 bases and the J gene end by 0 bases; junction bases not matched to a gene: 4. Germline loops: CDR1 SGDLS, CDR2 YYNGEE. CDR3 region: CASSATSGFSTDTQYF. The CDR3 nucleotides read TGTGCCAGCAGCGCGACTAGCGGGTTTAGCACAGATACGCAGTATTTT. Full variable domain (remainder filled in from reference TRBV9 and TRBJ2-3): DSGVTQTPKHLITATGQRVTLRCSPRSGDLSVYWYQQSLDQGLQFLIQYYNGEERAKGNILERFSAQQFPDLHSELNLSSLELGDSALYFCASSATSGFSTDTQYFGPGTRLTVL.

V usage is TRBV19 and J usage is TRBJ1-3, with D unresolved. The CDR3 has 13 amino acids. The ends were cut back, 3 bases at V and 0 bases at J, with 3 bases in the middle. CDR1 and CDR2 from the germline V gene are LNHDA and SQIVND (reference sequence). Here the CDR3 DNA reads TGTGCCAGTAGTATCGGCTCTGGAAACACCATATATTTT. It is translated as CASSIGSGNTIYF.

This clone has a single count. The chain combines TRBV19 with TRBJ2-7; D is uncertain. Germline CDR1 and CDR2: LNHDA and SQIVND (reference sequence). The V gene lost 3 bases and the J gene lost 0 bases, with 9 bases spanning the gap. The CDR3 sequence is 14 residues long. The CDR3 region has the DNA TGTGCCAGTAGTATTGGTACTAACTCCTACGAGCAGTACTTC. It is translated as CASSIGTNSYEQYF.

The chain couples TRBV28 to TRBJ1-5, with D possibly matching TRBD1 (5 bases). Germline V CDR1 and CDR2: MDHEN, SYDVKM. The V gene lost 11 bases and the J gene lost 3 bases, with 14 bases spanning the gap. The CDR3 covers 13 residues. CDR3 coding DNA: TGTGCCGCCCTGGCGACAGTCAATCAGCCCCAGCATTTT. It is translated as CAALATVNQPQHF.

V usage is TRBV2 and J usage is TRBJ2-5; tentative D call: TRBD2 (5 bases). CDR1 is SNHLY and CDR2 is FYNNEI in the germline V gene. Trimming took 6 bases from V and 13 from J, leaving 15 bases between them. The CDR3 consists of 11 residues. The CDR3 region has the DNA TGTGCCAGCAGCGAGGACTTTACTTTGTACTTC. Its translation is CASSEDFTLYF.

Only one count was recorded for this clone. This chain uses TRBV28 with TRBJ1-4, with TRBD1 matching over 8 bases. This CDR3 region has 14 residues. Germline CDR1 MDHEN, CDR2 SYDVKM. The V segment lost 6 bases and the J segment 3 bases; nucleotides outside the gene matches: 3. The CDR3 bases are TGTGCCAGCAGGGTGACAGGGGCTAATGAAAAACTGTTTTTT. Translation gives CASRVTGANEKLFF.

V usage is TRBV6-5 and J usage is TRBJ1-1, with TRBD1 identical over 7 bases. There are 15 residues in the CDR3. V shed 8 bases, J shed 1 base, and the junction held 10 bases outside the gene matches. Germline V gene sequence: CDR1 MNHEY, CDR2 SVGAGI. CDR3 amino acids: CASGIGDRRNTEAFF. The CDR3 coding sequence is TGTGCCAGCGGTATCGGGGACAGAAGGAACACTGAAGCTTTCTTT.

This clone is a singleton in its sample. The chain carries TRBV19 and TRBJ2-5, with a weak D call TRBD2 (5 bases). Trimming left V 4 bases short and J 4 bases short, with 13 bases between. CDR1 is LNHDA and CDR2 is SQIVND in the germline V gene (reference sequence). This CDR3 spans 14 amino acids. The CDR3 protein is CASSKNSRGETQYF. CDR3 bases: TGTGCCAGTAGTAAGAACTCCCGGGGAGAGACCCAGTACTTC.

There are a few counts of this clone. V is TRBV7-2 and J is TRBJ2-7, with D unresolved. This CDR3 has 14 amino acids. V was pared by 1 base and J by 0 bases, with 7 bases between. Germline V gene lookup returns CDR1 SGHTA and CDR2 FQGNSA. The CDR3 nucleotides are TGTGCCAGCAGCTTAGTTCTGAGCTCCTACGAGCAGTACTTC. Amino acids: CASSLVLSSYEQYF.

The gene calls are TRBV27 and TRBJ2-7, with a possible D match to TRBD1 (5 bases). The V end lost 3 bases, the J end lost 3 bases, and 12 bases lay between the germline ends. The germline gives CDR1 MNHEY, CDR2 SMNVEV (reference sequence). This CDR3 is built from 14 residues. This CDR3 reads CASSFRQGNYEQYF. The DNA for the CDR3 is TGTGCCAGCAGTTTTCGCCAGGGTAACTACGAGCAGTACTTC.

Remarks on this clone: The same CDR3 is also encoded by other DNA sequences in this sample. This sequence joins TRBV21-1 and TRBJ2-1; TRBD1 reflects the table's D call only, with no check against the DNA. TRBV21-1 is listed as a pseudogene. The CDR3 length is 16 residues. The CDR3 loop reads CASSKDWGEWSGKEFF. CDR3 nucleotide sequence: TGTGCCAGCAGCAAAGACTGGGGTGAGTGGTCAGGGAAGGAGTTCTTC.

This chain uses TRBV19 with TRBJ2-4; 7 nucleotides agree with TRBD2. The CDR3 extends over 17 amino acids. V shed 5 bases and J 1 base; nucleotides not matched to a gene: 11. The germline CDR1 and CDR2 sequences are LNHDA and SQIVND (reference sequence). CDR3 sequence reads: CASSPLREAQAKNIQYF. The CDR3 nucleotides read TGTGCCAGTAGTCCCCTTCGGGAGGCCCAGGCCAAAAACATTCAGTACTTC.

The V and J genes are TRBV5-5 and TRBJ1-5, with a tentative D call TRBD1 (6 bases). The CDR3 spans 14 residues. Germline V CDR1 and CDR2: SGHKS, YYEKEE (reference sequence). V lost 1 base, J lost 5 bases, and 10 bases lay in between. The CDR3 DNA is TGTGCCAGCAGCTTGAATCCAGGGGATCAGCCCCAGCATTTT. Encoded protein: CASSLNPGDQPQHF. The full variable domain, its missing parts supplied by reference TRBV5-5 and TRBJ1-5, is DAGVTQSPTHLIKTRGQQVTLRCSPISGHKSVSWYQQVLGQGPQFIFQYYEKEERGRGNFPDRFSARQFPNYSSELNVNALLLGDSALYLCASSLNPGDQPQHFGDGTRLSIL.

The chain recombines TRBV3-1 (or the pseudogene TRBV3-2) with TRBJ1-2, with unresolved D. Germline V gene lookup returns CDR1 LGHDT and CDR2 YNNKEL (reference sequence). The CDR3 has 12 amino acids. V gave up 2 bases and J gave up 5 bases, with 6 bases separating them. CDR3 amino acids: CASSQRFYGYTF. The CDR3 DNA sequence: TGTGCCAGCAGCCAACGTTTTTATGGCTACACCTTC.

The chain carries TRBV3-1 (or the pseudogene TRBV3-2) and TRBJ1-1; TRBD1 matches at 7 bases. This CDR3 is 14 amino acids long. Germline V CDR1 and CDR2: LGHDT, YNNKEL (reference sequence). V lost 4 bases and J lost 2; bases outside the gene matches: 4. CDR3 in DNA: TGTGCCAGCAGCCTACAGGGGTATAACACTGAAGCTTTCTTT. Translation: CASSLQGYNTEAFF.

The chain combines TRBV11-2 with TRBJ1-2; 9 bases agree with TRBD1. The trim removed 5 bases at V and 8 bases at J, leaving 9 bases unmatched. This CDR3 has 14 amino acids. CDR1 is SGHAT, CDR2 FQNNGV, per germline. As DNA, the CDR3 is TGTGCCAGCAGCCCCTCACAGGGGGCAAAAGGCTACACCTTC. Protein: CASSPSQGAKGYTF.

This chain links TRBV18 with TRBJ1-2; 12 bases fit TRBD1. Germline assignment: CDR1 KGHSH and CDR2 LQKENI. Trimming took 4 bases from V and 5 from J; bases not matched to a gene: 8. The CDR3 has 16 residues. Written as DNA, the CDR3 is TGTGCCAGCTCACGCTTGGGACAGGGGGCAGGATATGGCTACACCTTC. It is translated as CASSRLGQGAGYGYTF.

In its sample, this clone was seen once. The rearrangement links TRBV5-4 to TRBJ2-7; D is uncertain. Between the trimmed V and J ends, which lost 4 bases and 2 bases, there was a span of 7 bases. The CDR3 extends over 12 amino acids. CDR1 SGHNT and CDR2 YYREEE come from the germline V gene (reference sequence). CDR3 region: CASSPRTYEQYF. Here the CDR3 DNA reads TGTGCCAGCAGCCCTAGAACCTACGAGCAGTACTTC.

The sample holds a few counts of this clone. The chain carries TRBV28 and TRBJ1-4, with D perhaps TRBD1 (5 bases). Germline assignment: CDR1 MDHEN and CDR2 SYDVKM. This CDR3 contains 16 residues. V gave up 6 bases and J gave up 0 bases, with 14 bases separating them. CDR3 sequence: CASRADDSATNEKLFF. In DNA, the CDR3 is TGTGCCAGCAGGGCGGACGACAGCGCAACTAATGAAAAACTGTTTTTT.

This clone has only a few counts. This sequence joins TRBV4-1 and TRBJ2-1, with 8 bases fitting TRBD2. V was clipped by 4 bases and J by 6 bases; unmatched bases: 8. CDR3 length: 15 amino acids. Germline CDR1 is MGHRA and CDR2 is YSYEKL. CDR3 nucleotide sequence: TGCGCCAGCAGCCTCGGTAGCGGGGTACCCAATGAGCAGTTCTTC. Translating it yields CASSLGSGVPNEQFF.

V gene TRBV4-2 combines with J gene TRBJ1-1, with D perhaps TRBD1 (5 bases). The germline gives CDR1 LGHNA, CDR2 YNFKEQ. The CDR3 totals 16 residues. V lost 4 bases and J lost 5, with 20 bases in between. CDR3 region: CASSPASGGSTTEAFF. For the CDR3, the DNA is TGTGCCAGCAGCCCAGCGTCGGGGGGGTCGACTACTGAAGCTTTCTTT.

This sequence joins TRBV2 and TRBJ1-1; 9 positions agree with TRBD1. Germline V gene data show CDR1 as SNHLY and CDR2 as FYNNEI. The trim removed 0 bases at V and 5 bases at J, leaving 7 bases unmatched. CDR3 size: 16 residues. The CDR3 DNA reads as TGTGCCAGCAGTGAAGCGATCCCCGGACAGGGGACTGAAGCTTTCTTT. This encodes CASSEAIPGQGTEAFF. The full variable domain, completed using reference TRBV2 and TRBJ1-1, is EPEVTQTPSHQVTQMGQEVILRCVPISNHLYFYWYRQILGQKVEFLVSFYNNEISEKSEIFDDQFSVERPDGSNFTLKIRSTKLEDSAMYFCASSEAIPGQGTEAFFGQGTRLTVV.

The sample holds one count of this clone. The rearrangement uses TRBV19 and TRBJ1-5; D is possibly TRBD1 (6 bases). From germline, CDR1 is LNHDA and CDR2 SQIVND (reference sequence). V lost 3 bases and J lost 7, with 16 bases in between. The CDR3 is 15 residues long. CDR3 sequence (DNA): TGTGCCAGTAGTATCGCGCAGGGGCCTGTACAGCCCCAGCATTTT. Its translation is CASSIAQGPVQPQHF.

CDR3 protein: CASSSGFERVSYEQYF. The CDR3 region has the DNA TGTGCCAGCAGCTCAGGGTTTGAAAGGGTCTCCTACGAGCAGTACTTC. V usage is TRBV7-2 and J usage is TRBJ2-7; tentative D call: TRBD1 (5 bases). The V end lost 4 bases, the J end lost 0 bases, and 16 bases lay between the germline ends. Germline values: CDR1 SGHTA, CDR2 FQGNSA. The CDR3 consists of 16 residues.

V usage is TRBV19 and J usage is TRBJ2-1, with 14 bases aligning to TRBD2. CDR3 length: 17 amino acids. V was pared by 2 bases and J by 4 bases, with 4 bases of the junction left unmatched. Germline V gene lookup returns CDR1 LNHDA and CDR2 SQIVND (reference sequence). In nucleotides, the CDR3 is TGTGCCAGTAGTATAAGACTAGCGGGGGGGGTATACAATGAGCAGTTCTTC. This codes for CASSIRLAGGVYNEQFF.